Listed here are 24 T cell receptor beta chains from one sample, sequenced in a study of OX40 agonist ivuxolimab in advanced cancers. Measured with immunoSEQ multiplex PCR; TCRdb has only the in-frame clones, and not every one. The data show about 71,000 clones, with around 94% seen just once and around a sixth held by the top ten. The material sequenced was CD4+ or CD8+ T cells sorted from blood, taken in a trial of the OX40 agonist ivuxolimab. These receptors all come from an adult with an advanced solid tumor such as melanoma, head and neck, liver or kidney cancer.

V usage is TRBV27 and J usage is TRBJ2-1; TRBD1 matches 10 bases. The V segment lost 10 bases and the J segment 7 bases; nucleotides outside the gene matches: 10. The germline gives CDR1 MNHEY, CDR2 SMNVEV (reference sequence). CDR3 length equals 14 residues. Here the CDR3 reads CATAEGQGLNEQFF. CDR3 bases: TGTGCCACCGCCGAGGGACAGGGGTTGAATGAGCAGTTCTTC.

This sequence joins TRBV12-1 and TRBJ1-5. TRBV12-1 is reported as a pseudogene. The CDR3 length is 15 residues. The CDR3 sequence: CASSFGGTADQPQHF. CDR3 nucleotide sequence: TGTGCCAGCAGCTTTGGCGGGACGGCTGATCAGCCCCAGCATTTT.

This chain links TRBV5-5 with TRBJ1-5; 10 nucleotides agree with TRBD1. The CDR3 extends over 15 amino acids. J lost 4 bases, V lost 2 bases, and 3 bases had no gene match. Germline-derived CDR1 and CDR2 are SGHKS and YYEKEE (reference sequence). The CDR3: CASSLRGQGNQPQHF. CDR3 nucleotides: TGTGCCAGCAGCTTACGGGGACAGGGGAATCAGCCCCAGCATTTT.

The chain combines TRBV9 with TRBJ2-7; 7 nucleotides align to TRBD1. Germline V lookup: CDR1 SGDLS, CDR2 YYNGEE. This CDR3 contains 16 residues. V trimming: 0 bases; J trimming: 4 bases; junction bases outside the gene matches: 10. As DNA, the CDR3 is TGTGCCAGCAGCGTAGCGAGCGACAGGGCTCGGTACGAGCAGTACTTC. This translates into CASSVASDRARYEQYF.

The CDR3 DNA reads as TGCGCCAGCAGCCAAGAGGGTGGGTTTAACTATGGCTACACCTTC. Protein: CASSQEGGFNYGYTF. The chain links TRBV4-1 to TRBJ1-2; D is undetermined. The CDR3 spans 15 residues. Trimming took 0 bases from V and 1 from J, leaving 9 bases between them. The germline CDR1 and CDR2 sequences are MGHRA and YSYEKL.

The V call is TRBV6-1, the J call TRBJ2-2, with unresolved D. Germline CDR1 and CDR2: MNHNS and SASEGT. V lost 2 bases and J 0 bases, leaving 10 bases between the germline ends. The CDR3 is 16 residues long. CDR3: CASSERHFANTGELFF. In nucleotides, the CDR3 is TGTGCCAGCAGTGAAAGACACTTCGCGAACACCGGGGAGCTGTTTTTT.

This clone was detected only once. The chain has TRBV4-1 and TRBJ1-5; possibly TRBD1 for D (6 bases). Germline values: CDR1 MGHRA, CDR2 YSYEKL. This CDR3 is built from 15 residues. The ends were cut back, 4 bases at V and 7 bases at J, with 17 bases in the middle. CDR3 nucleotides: TGCGCCAGCAGCCTAGCCTGGGGGGGGCCGCAGCCCCAGCATTTT. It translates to CASSLAWGGPQPQHF.

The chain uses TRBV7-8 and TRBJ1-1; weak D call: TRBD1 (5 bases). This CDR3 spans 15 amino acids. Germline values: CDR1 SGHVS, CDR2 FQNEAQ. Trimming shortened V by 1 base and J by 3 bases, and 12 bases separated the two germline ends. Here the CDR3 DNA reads TGTGCCAGCAGCTTAGGTGGAGGGACTTACACTGAAGCTTTCTTT. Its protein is CASSLGGGTYTEAFF.

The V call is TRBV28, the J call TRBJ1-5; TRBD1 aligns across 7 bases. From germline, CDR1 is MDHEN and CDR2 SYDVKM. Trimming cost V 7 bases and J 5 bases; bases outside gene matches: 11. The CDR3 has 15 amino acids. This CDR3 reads CASTMEAGGYQPQHF. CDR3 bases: TGTGCCAGCACCATGGAGGCAGGGGGTTATCAGCCCCAGCATTTT. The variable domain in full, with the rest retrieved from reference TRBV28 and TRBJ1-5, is DVKVTQSSRYLVKRTGEKVFLECVQDMDHENMFWYRQDPGLGLRLIYFSYDVKMKEKGDIPEGYSVSREKKERFSLILESASTNQTSMYLCASTMEAGGYQPQHFGDGTRLSIL.

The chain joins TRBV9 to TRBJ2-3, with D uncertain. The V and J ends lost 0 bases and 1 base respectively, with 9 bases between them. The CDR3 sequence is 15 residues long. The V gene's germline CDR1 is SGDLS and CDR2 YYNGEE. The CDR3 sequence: CASSVEGDRTDTQYF. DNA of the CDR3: TGTGCCAGCAGCGTAGAGGGTGATCGCACAGATACGCAGTATTTT. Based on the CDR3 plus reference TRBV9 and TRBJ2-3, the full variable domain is DSGVTQTPKHLITATGQRVTLRCSPRSGDLSVYWYQQSLDQGLQFLIQYYNGEERAKGNILERFSAQQFPDLHSELNLSSLELGDSALYFCASSVEGDRTDTQYFGPGTRLTVL.

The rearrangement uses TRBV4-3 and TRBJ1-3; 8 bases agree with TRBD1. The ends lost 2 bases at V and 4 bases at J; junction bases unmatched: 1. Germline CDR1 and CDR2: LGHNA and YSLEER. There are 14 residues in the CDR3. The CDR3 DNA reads TGCGCCAGCAGCCAATCAGGGGGCGGAAACACCATATATTTT. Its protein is CASSQSGGGNTIYF.

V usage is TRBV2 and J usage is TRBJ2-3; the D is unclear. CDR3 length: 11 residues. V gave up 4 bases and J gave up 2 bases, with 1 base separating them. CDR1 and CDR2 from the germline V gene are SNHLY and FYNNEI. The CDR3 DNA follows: TGTGCCAGCAGTGTCACAGATACGCAGTATTTT. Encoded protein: CASSVTDTQYF.

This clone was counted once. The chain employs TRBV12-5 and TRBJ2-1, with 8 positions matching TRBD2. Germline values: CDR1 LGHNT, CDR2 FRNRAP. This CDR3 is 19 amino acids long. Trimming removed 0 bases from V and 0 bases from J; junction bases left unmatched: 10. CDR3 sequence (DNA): TGTGCTAGTGGTTTGGTACTCGATAGCGGGGCCGGCTCCTACAATGAGCAGTTCTTC. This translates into CASGLVLDSGAGSYNEQFF.

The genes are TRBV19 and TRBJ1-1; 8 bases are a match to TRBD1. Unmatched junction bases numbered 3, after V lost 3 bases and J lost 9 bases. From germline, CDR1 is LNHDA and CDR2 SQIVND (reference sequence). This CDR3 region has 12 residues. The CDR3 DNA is TGTGCCAGTAGTATGGTCAGGGGGCAAGCTTTCTTT. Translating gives CASSMVRGQAFF.

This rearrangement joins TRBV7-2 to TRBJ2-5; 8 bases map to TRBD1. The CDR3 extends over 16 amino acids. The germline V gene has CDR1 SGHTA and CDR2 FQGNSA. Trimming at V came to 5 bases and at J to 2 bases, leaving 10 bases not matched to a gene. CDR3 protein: CASSQRTGPYQETQYF. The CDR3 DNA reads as TGTGCCAGCAGCCAGAGGACAGGGCCCTATCAAGAGACCCAGTACTTC.

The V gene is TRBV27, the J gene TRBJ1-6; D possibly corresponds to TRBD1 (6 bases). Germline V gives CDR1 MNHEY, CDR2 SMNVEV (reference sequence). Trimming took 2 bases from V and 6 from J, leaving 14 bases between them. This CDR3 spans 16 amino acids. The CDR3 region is CASSLTGSPFNSPLHF. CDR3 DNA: TGTGCCAGCAGTTTAACAGGGTCTCCTTTTAATTCACCCCTCCACTTT.

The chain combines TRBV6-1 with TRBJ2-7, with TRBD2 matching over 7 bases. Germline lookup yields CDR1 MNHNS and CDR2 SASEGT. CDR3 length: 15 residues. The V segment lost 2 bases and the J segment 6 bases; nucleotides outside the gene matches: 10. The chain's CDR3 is CASSELVGLTGEQYF. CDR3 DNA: TGTGCCAGCAGTGAACTCGTGGGACTAACCGGCGAGCAGTACTTC.

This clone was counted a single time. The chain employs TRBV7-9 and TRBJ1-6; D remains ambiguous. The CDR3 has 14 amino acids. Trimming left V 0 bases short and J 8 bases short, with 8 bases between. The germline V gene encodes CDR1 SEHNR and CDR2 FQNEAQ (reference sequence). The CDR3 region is CASSLAGWDSPLHF. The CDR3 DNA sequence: TGTGCCAGCAGCTTAGCAGGTTGGGATTCACCCCTCCACTTT.

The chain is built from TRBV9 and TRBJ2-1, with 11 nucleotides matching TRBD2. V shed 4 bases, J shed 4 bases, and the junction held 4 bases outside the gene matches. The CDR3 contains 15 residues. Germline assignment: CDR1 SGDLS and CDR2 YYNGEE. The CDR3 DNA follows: TGTGCCAGCAGCCTTAGCGGGGGGGAGTACAATGAGCAGTTCTTC. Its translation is CASSLSGGEYNEQFF.

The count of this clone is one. In DNA, the CDR3 is TGTGCCAGCAGCTTAGAAGCAGGGGGCGCGGGGGAGCAGTACTTC. Translation gives CASSLEAGGAGEQYF. This rearrangement joins TRBV7-6 to TRBJ2-7; 8 nucleotides match TRBD1. The junction had 9 bases not matched to a gene; V was cut back by 1 base and J by 7 bases. CDR1 is SGHVS, CDR2 FNYEAQ, per germline. CDR3 length: 15 amino acids.

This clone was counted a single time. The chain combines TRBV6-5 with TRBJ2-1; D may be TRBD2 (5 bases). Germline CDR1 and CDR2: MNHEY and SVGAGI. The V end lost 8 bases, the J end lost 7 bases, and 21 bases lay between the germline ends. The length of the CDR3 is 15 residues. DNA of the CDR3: TGTGCCAGCGCTCCGGGGAATGGGGTCGAAAATGAGCAGTTCTTC. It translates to CASAPGNGVENEQFF.

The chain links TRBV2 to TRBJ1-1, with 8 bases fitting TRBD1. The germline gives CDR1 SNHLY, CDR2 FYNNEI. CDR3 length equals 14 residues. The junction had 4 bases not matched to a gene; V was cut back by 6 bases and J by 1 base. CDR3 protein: CASSRTGKNTEAFF. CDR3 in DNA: TGTGCCAGCAGCAGGACAGGGAAGAACACTGAAGCTTTCTTT.

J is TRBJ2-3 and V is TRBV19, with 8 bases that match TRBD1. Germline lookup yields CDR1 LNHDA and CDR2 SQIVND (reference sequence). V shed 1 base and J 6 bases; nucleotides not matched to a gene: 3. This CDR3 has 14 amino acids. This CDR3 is CASSIAGGADTQYF. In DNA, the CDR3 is TGTGCCAGTAGTATAGCAGGGGGCGCGGATACGCAGTATTTT.

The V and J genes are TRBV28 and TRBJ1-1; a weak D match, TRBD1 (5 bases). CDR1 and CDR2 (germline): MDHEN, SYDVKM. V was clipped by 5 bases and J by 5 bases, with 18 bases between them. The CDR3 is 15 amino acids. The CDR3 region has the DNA TGTGCCAGCAGTCAGACAGAAAGGGGTACTACTGAAGCTTTCTTT. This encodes CASSQTERGTTEAFF.